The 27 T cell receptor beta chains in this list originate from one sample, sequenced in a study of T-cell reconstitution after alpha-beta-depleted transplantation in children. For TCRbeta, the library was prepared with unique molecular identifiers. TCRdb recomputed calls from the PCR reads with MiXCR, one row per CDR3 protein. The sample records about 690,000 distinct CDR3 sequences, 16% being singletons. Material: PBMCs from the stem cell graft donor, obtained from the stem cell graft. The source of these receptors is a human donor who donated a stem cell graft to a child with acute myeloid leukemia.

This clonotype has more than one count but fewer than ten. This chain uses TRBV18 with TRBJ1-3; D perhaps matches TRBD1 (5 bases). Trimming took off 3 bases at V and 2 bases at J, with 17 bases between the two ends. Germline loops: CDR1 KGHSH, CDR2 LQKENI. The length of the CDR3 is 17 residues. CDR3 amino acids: CASSPSAGNPPGNTIYF. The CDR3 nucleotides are TGTGCCAGCTCACCCTCCGCAGGGAACCCTCCTGGAAACACCATATATTTT.

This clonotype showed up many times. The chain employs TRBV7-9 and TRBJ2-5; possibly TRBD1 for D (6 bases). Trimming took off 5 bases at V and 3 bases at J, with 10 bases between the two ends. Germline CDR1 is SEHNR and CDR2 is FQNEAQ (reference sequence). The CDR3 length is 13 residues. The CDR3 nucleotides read TGTGCCAGCAGCCCGAGGACAGAAGAGACCCAGTACTTC. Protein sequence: CASSPRTEETQYF.

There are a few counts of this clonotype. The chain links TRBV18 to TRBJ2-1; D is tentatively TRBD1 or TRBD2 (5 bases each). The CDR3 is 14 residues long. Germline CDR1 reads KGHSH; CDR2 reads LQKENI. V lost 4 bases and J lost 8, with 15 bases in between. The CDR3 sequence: CASSLGPGGHEQFF. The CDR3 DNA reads TGTGCCAGCTCACTGGGGCCAGGAGGTCATGAGCAGTTCTTC. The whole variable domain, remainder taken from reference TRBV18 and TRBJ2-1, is NAGVMQNPRHLVRRRGQEARLRCSPMKGHSHVYWYRQLPEEGLKFMVYLQKENIIDESGMPKERFSAEFPKEGPSILRIQQVVRGDSAAYFCASSLGPGGHEQFFGPGTRLTVL.

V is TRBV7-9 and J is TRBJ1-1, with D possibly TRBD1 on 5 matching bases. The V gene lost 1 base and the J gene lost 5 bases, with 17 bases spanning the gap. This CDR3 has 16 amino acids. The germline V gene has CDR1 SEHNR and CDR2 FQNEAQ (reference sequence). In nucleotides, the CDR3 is TGTGCCAGCAGCTTAGAGGGGACGGCCGGCGGGACTGAAGCTTTCTTT. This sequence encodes CASSLEGTAGGTEAFF.

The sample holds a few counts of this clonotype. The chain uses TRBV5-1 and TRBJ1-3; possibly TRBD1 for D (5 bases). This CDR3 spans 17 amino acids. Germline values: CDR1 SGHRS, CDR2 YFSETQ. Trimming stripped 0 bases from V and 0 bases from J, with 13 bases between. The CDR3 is CASSLVGDSSSGNTIYF. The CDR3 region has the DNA TGCGCCAGCAGCTTGGTAGGGGATTCCAGCTCTGGAAACACCATATATTTT.

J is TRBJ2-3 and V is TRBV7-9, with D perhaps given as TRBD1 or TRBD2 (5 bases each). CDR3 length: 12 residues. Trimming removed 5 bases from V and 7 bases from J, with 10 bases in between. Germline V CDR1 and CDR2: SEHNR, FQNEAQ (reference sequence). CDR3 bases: TGTGCCAGCAGCGACGAGGGGAATACGCAGTATTTT. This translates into CASSDEGNTQYF.

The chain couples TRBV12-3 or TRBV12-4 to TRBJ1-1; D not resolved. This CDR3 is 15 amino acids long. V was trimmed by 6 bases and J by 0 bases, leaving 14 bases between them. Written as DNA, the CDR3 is TGTGCCAGCAGCCGCCCCACACATATGAACACTGAAGCTTTCTTT. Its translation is CASSRPTHMNTEAFF.

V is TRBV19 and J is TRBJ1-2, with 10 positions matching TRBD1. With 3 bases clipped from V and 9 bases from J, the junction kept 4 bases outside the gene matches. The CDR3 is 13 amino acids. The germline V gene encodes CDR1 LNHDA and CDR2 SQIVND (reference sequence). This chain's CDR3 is CASSMTGGRSYTF. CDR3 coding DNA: TGTGCCAGTAGTATGACAGGGGGCCGGAGCTACACCTTC.

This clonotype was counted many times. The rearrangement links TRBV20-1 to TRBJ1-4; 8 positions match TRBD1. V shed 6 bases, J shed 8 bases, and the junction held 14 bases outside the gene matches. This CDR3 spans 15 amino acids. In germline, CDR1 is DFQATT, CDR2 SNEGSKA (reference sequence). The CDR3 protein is CSANSATGVGEKLFF. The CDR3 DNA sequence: TGCAGTGCCAACTCCGCGACAGGGGTGGGAGAAAAACTGTTTTTT.

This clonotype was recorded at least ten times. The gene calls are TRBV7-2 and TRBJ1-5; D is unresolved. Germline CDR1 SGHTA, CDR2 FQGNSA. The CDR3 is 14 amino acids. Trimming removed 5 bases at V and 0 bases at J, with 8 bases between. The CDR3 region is CASSPDHSNQPQHF. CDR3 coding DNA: TGTGCCAGCAGCCCGGACCATAGCAATCAGCCCCAGCATTTT.

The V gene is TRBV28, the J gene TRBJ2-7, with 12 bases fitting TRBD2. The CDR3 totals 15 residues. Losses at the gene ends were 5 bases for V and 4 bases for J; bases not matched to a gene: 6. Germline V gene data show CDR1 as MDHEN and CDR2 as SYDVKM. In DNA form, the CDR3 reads TGTGCCAGCAGTCCGACTAGCGGGGGCACTTACGAGCAGTACGTC. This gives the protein CASSPTSGGTYEQYV.

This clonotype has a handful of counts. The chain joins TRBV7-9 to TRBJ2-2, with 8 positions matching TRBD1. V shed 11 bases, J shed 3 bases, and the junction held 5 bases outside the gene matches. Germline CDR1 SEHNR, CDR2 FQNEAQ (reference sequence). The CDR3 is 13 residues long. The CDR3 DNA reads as TGTGCCCAGGACAGGGAGGACACCGGGGAGCTGTTTTTT. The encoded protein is CAQDREDTGELFF.

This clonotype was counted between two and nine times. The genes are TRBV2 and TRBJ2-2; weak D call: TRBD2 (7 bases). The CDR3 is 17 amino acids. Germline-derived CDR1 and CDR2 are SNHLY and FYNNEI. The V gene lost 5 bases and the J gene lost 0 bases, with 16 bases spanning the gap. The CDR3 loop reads CASSRARRGPNTGELFF. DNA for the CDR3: TGTGCCAGCAGTAGGGCGAGGCGGGGGCCGAACACCGGGGAGCTGTTTTTT.

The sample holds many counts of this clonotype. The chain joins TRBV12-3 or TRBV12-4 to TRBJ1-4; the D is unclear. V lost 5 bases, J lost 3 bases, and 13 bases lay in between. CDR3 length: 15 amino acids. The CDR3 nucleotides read TGTGCCAGCAGTCATCAGGAGAGACCTAATGAAAAACTGTTTTTT. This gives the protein CASSHQERPNEKLFF.

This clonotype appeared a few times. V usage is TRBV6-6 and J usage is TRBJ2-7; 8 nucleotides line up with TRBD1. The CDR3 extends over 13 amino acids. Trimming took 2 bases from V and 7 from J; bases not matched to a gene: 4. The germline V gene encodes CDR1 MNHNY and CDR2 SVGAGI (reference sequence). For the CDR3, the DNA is TGTGCCAGCAGTTACGTTACAGGGGGGGAGCAGTACGTC. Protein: CASSYVTGGEQYV.

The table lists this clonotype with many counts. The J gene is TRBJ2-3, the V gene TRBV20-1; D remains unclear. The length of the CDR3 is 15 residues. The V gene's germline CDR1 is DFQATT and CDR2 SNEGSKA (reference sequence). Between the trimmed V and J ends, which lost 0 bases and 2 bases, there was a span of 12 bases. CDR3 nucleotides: TGCAGTGCTAGAGATCAGGCCGATAACACAGATACGCAGTATTTT. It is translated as CSARDQADNTDTQYF.

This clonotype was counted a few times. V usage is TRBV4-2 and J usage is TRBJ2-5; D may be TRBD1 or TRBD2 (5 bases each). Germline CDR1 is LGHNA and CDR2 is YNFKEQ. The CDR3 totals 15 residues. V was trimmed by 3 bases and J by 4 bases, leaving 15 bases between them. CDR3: CASSQTTRVSETQYF. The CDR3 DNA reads TGTGCCAGCAGCCAGACTACCAGGGTTTCAGAGACCCAGTACTTC.

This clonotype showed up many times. CDR3 amino acids: CASSLISGAHNEQFF. The CDR3 nucleotides are TGTGCCAGCAGCTTAATTAGCGGGGCCCACAATGAGCAGTTCTTC. V usage is TRBV7-9 and J usage is TRBJ2-1; TRBD2 matches 8 bases. Per the germline V gene, CDR1 is SEHNR and CDR2 is FQNEAQ (reference sequence). The trim removed 2 bases at V and 5 bases at J, leaving 5 bases unmatched. This CDR3 region has 15 residues.

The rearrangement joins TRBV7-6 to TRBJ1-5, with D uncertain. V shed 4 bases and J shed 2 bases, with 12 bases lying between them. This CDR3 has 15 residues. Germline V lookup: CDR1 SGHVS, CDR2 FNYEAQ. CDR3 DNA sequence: TGTGCCAGCAGCTCGTCGGCCGAGGGCAATCAGCCCCAGCATTTT. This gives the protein CASSSSAEGNQPQHF.

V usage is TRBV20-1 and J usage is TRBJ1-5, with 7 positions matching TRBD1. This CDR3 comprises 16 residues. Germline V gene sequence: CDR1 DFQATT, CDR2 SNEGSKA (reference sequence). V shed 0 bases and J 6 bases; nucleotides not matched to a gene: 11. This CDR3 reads CSAREYARGLGQPQHF. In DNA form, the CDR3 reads TGCAGTGCTAGAGAGTATGCGAGGGGGCTGGGTCAGCCCCAGCATTTT.

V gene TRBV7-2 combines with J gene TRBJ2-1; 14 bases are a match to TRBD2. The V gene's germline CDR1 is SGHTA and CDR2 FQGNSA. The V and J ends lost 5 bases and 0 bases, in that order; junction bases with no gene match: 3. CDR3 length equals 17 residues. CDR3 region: CASSRTSGGSSYNEQFF. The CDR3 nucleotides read TGTGCCAGCAGCAGGACTAGCGGGGGGAGCTCCTACAATGAGCAGTTCTTC.

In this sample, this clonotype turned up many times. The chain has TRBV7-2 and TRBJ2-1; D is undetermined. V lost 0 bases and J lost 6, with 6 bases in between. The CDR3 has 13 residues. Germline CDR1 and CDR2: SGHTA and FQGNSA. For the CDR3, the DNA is TGTGCCAGCAGCTTAGCCCACAGCAATGAGCAGTTCTTC. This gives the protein CASSLAHSNEQFF.

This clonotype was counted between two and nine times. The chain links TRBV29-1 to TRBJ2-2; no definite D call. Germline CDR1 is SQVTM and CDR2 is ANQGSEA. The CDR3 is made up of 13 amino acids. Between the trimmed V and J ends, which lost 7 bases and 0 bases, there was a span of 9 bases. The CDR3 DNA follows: TGCAGCGCCGCCGCTTCGAACACCGGGGAGCTGTTTTTT. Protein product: CSAAASNTGELFF.

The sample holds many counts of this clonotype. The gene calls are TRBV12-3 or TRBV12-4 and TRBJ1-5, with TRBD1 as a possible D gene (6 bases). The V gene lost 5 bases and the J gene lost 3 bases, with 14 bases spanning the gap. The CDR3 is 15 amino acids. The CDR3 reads CASSHRVKDNQPQHF. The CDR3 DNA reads TGTGCCAGCAGTCACAGGGTGAAGGACAATCAGCCCCAGCATTTT.

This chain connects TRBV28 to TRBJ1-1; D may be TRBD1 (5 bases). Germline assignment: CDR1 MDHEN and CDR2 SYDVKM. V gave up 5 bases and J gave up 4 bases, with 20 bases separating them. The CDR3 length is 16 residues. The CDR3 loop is CASSPQRDRGGTEAFF. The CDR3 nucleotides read TGTGCCAGCAGTCCACAACGGGACCGGGGGGGCACTGAAGCTTTCTTT.

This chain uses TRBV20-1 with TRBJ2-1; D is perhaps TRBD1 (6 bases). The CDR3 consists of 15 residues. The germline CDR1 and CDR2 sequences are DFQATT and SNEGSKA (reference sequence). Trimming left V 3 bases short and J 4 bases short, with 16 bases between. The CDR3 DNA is TGCAGTGCTAGTGATGGACAGATATTTTACAATGAGCAGTTCTTC. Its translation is CSASDGQIFYNEQFF.

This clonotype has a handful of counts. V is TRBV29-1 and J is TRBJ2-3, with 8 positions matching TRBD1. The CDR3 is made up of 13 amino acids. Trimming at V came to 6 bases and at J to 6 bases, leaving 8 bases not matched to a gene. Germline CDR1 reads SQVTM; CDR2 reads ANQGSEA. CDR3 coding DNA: TGCAGCGTGGGACAGGATTATTTTGATACGCAGTATTTT. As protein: CSVGQDYFDTQYF.